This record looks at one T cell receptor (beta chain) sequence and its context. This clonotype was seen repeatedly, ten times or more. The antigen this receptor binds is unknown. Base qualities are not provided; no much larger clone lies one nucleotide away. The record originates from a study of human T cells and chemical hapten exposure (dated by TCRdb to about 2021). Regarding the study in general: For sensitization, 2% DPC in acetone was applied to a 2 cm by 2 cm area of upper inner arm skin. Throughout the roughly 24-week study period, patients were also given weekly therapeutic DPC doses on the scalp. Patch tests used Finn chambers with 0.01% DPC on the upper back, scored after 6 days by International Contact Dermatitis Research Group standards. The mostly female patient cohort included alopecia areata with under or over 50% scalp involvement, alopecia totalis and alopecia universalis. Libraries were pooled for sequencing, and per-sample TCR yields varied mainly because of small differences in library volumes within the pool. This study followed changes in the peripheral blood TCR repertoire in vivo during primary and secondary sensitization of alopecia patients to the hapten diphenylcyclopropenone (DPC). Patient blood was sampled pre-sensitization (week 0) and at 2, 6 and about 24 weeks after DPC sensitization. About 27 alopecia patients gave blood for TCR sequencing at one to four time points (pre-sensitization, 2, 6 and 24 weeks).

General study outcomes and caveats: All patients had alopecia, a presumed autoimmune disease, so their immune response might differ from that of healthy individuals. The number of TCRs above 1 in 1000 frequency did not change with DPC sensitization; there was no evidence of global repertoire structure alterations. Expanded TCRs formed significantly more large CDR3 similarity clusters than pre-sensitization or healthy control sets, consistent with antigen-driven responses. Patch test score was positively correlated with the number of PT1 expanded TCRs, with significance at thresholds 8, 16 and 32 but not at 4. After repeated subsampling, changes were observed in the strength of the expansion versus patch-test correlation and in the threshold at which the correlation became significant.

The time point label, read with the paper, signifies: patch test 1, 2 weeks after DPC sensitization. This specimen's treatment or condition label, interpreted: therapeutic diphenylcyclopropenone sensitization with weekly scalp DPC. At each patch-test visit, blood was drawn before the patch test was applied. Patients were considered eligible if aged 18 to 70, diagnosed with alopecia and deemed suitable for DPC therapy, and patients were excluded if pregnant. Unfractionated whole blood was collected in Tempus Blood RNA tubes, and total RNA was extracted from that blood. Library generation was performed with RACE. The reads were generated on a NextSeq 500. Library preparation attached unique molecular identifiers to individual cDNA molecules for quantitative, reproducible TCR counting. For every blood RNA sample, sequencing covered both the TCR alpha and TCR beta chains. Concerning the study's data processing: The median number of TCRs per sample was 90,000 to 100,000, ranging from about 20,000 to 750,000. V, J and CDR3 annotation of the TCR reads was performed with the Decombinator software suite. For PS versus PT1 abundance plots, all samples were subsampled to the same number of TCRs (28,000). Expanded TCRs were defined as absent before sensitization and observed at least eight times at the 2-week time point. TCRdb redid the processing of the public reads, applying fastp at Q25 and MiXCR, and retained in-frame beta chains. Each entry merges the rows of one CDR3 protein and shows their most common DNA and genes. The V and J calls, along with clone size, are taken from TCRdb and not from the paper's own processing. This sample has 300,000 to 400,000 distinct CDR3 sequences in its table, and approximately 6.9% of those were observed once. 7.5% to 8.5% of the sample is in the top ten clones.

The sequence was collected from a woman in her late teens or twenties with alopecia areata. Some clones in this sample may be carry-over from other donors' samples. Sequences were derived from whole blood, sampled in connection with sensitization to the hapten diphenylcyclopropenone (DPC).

The nucleotide sequence is TGCGCCAGCAGCCAAGAGTGGCCGGGACCCCAGTTCTTC. Translated, this is CASSQEWPGPQFF. The V and J segments used are TRBV4-3 and TRBJ2-1, with the D segment possibly TRBD1 or TRBD2, each aligning over 5 bases. For CDR1 and CDR2, the germline V gene lists LGHNA and YSLEER. Counted from cysteine to phenylalanine, this CDR3 has 13 amino acids. CDR3 DNA is the only sequence kept; it has 39 bases, read in frame from the first base. Relative to germline, V is 0 bases shorter and J is 13 bases shorter, with 13 bases between their ends.